Below, 25 T cell receptor beta chains from the same sample are listed, as sequenced in a study of blood T cell repertoires in COVID-19. Profiled with immunoSEQ multiplex PCR; TCRdb holds only in-frame clones, not every one. The sample lists some 190,000 clones, approximately 90% occurring once. Sequenced: peripheral blood. The receptors originated from a human donor in a cohort sampled during active COVID-19.

The rearrangement links TRBV28 to TRBJ1-5; D is uncertain. The CDR3 is 11 amino acids. Trimming shortened V by 8 bases and J by 7 bases, and 9 bases separated the two germline ends. Germline CDR1 reads MDHEN; CDR2 reads SYDVKM. This CDR3 is CASGSGQPQHF. The CDR3 nucleotides read TGTGCCAGCGGGTCGGGGCAGCCCCAGCATTTT. Full variable domain (rest looked up from reference TRBV28 and TRBJ1-5): DVKVTQSSRYLVKRTGEKVFLECVQDMDHENMFWYRQDPGLGLRLIYFSYDVKMKEKGDIPEGYSVSREKKERFSLILESASTNQTSMYLCASGSGQPQHFGDGTRLSIL.

The rearrangement joins TRBV4-3 to TRBJ1-1; 7 nucleotides match TRBD1. The CDR3 length is 14 residues. The junction had 4 bases not matched to a gene; V was cut back by 1 base and J by 5 bases. Per germline, CDR1 LGHNA and CDR2 YSLEER. The CDR3 DNA is TGCGCCAGCAGCCAAGTAACCAGGGGGACTGAAGCTTTCTTT. Amino acids: CASSQVTRGTEAFF.

The chain employs TRBV12-5 and TRBJ2-7, with D tentatively TRBD2 (5 bases). The V and J ends lost 5 bases and 7 bases respectively, with 21 bases between them. This CDR3 is built from 15 residues. CDR1 LGHNT and CDR2 FRNRAP come from the germline V gene. The CDR3 here is CASGTHWTGSGEQYF. The CDR3 region has the DNA TGTGCTAGTGGTACCCATTGGACGGGTTCGGGAGAGCAGTACTTC.

V is TRBV19 and J is TRBJ1-5; D might be TRBD1 (5 bases). CDR1 is LNHDA, CDR2 SQIVND, per germline (reference sequence). The CDR3 is 13 amino acids. Trimming pared 10 bases from V and 4 bases from J, leaving 14 bases between. CDR3 sequence reads: CATRDLGNQPQHF. The CDR3 nucleotides read TGTGCCACTAGGGACTTAGGGAATCAGCCCCAGCATTTT. The variable domain in full, with the rest retrieved from reference TRBV19 and TRBJ1-5, is DGGITQSPKYLFRKEGQNVTLSCEQNLNHDAMYWYRQDPGQGLRLIYYSQIVNDFQKGDIAEGYSVSREKKESFPLTVTSAQKNPTAFYLCATRDLGNQPQHFGDGTRLSIL.

The rearrangement links TRBV6-5 to TRBJ1-5; unclear D gene. Germline CDR1 MNHEY, CDR2 SVGAGI. This CDR3 is 14 amino acids long. Deletions cut 5 bases from V and 2 bases from J, with 10 bases between. The CDR3 DNA sequence: TGTGCCAGCAGTCGGGTATCGGGCAATCAGCCCCAGCATTTT. Translating it yields CASSRVSGNQPQHF.

The chain carries TRBV5-4 and TRBJ2-5; D is possibly TRBD1 (6 bases). Trimming removed 7 bases from V and 0 bases from J, with 13 bases in between. Germline values: CDR1 SGHNT, CDR2 YYREEE (reference sequence). This CDR3 region has 14 residues. In DNA form, the CDR3 reads TGTGCCAGCGGTACCAGGGGAAACCAAGAGACCCAGTACTTC. Protein: CASGTRGNQETQYF. Complete variable domain (other parts from reference TRBV5-4 and TRBJ2-5): ETGVTQSPTHLIKTRGQQVTLRCSSQSGHNTVSWYQQALGQGPQFIFQYYREEENGRGNFPPRFSGLQFPNYSSELNVNALELDDSALYLCASGTRGNQETQYFGPGTRLLVL.

The chain is built from TRBV9 and TRBJ2-1; 9 bases line up with TRBD1. This CDR3 has 13 amino acids. In germline, CDR1 is SGDLS, CDR2 YYNGEE. The ends lost 4 bases at V and 15 bases at J; junction bases unmatched: 11. CDR3 DNA: TGTGCCAGCAGCCCTACCCTGGACAGGGGAAGGTTCTTC. Translated: CASSPTLDRGRFF.

The chain uses TRBV15 and TRBJ2-5; no clear D. Germline CDR1 LNHNV, CDR2 YYDKDF (reference sequence). This CDR3 is built from 15 residues. With 0 bases removed from V and 2 bases from J, the gap between germline ends came to 10 bases. The CDR3 sequence: CATSRDPGPQETQYF. DNA for the CDR3: TGTGCCACCAGCAGAGATCCTGGGCCTCAAGAGACCCAGTACTTC.

The sample holds a few counts of this clone. The chain links TRBV7-8 to TRBJ1-6; D may be TRBD1 (5 bases). Trimming shortened V by 5 bases and J by 8 bases, and 10 bases separated the two germline ends. The CDR3 consists of 13 residues. The germline CDR1 and CDR2 sequences are SGHVS and FQNEAQ. In DNA, the CDR3 is TGTGCCAGCAGCCGTCGGGGGTATTCACCCCTCCACTTT. Its translation: CASSRRGYSPLHF.

The chain links TRBV7-2 to TRBJ2-1, with 13 nucleotides matching TRBD2. CDR1 and CDR2 from the germline V gene are SGHTA and FQGNSA. V dropped 5 bases and J dropped 15; count of bases not matched to a gene: 19. The CDR3 loop spans 17 amino acids. The CDR3 loop is CASSPMLGLAGASAWFF. The CDR3 nucleotides are TGTGCCAGCAGCCCCATGCTAGGACTAGCGGGAGCCTCCGCGTGGTTCTTC.

The chain combines TRBV5-1 with TRBJ1-5; D perhaps matches TRBD1 (6 bases). This CDR3 has 13 amino acids. CDR1 SGHRS and CDR2 YFSETQ come from the germline V gene. The V gene lost 3 bases and the J gene lost 4 bases, with 8 bases spanning the gap. The CDR3 reads CASSSDRNQPQHF. The DNA for the CDR3 is TGCGCCAGCAGCTCGGACAGAAATCAGCCCCAGCATTTT.

The rearrangement links TRBV19 to TRBJ2-7, with 10 nucleotides matching TRBD1. CDR1 LNHDA and CDR2 SQIVND come from the germline V gene (reference sequence). V trimming: 4 bases; J trimming: 2 bases; junction bases outside the gene matches: 2. The CDR3 has 14 residues. DNA of the CDR3: TGTGCCAGTAGTACCGGGACAGGGGCCTACGAGCAGTACTTC. Its translation is CASSTGTGAYEQYF.

This clone was detected a few times. The CDR3 protein is CASSQGLEAPTDTEAFF. The CDR3 DNA is TGCGCCAGCAGCCAAGGTCTGGAGGCGCCCACTGACACTGAAGCTTTCTTT. The J gene is TRBJ1-1, the V gene TRBV4-1; D uncertain. Trimming pared 1 base from V and 3 bases from J, leaving 18 bases between. The CDR3 contains 17 residues. Per the germline V gene, CDR1 is MGHRA and CDR2 is YSYEKL.

This chain uses TRBV19 with TRBJ2-5; tentative D call: TRBD1 (8 bases). The CDR3 has 14 residues. Germline CDR1 is LNHDA and CDR2 is SQIVND (reference sequence). The V and J ends lost 2 bases and 4 bases respectively, with 11 bases between them. The CDR3, as DNA: TGTGCCAGTAGTATAACAGGGGGGGGAGAGACCCAGTACTTC. Translating gives CASSITGGGETQYF.

The J gene is TRBJ2-1, the V gene TRBV6-2 or TRBV6-3; D is possibly TRBD2 (6 bases). The CDR3 is 17 amino acids. CDR1 is MNHEY and CDR2 is SVGEGT in the germline V gene. Between the trimmed V and J ends, which lost 0 bases and 6 bases, there was a span of 18 bases. In nucleotides, the CDR3 is TGTGCCAGCAGTTACTCGAAGGGACTCGTGAGATCCAATGAGCAGTTCTTC. It codes for CASSYSKGLVRSNEQFF.

The chain joins TRBV4-2 to TRBJ2-1; D is possibly TRBD2 (5 bases). Germline V gene sequence: CDR1 LGHNA, CDR2 YNFKEQ. The CDR3 sequence is 16 residues long. V gave up 4 bases and J gave up 0 bases, with 13 bases separating them. CDR3 in DNA: TGTGCCAGCAGCCGCTCTGGGAGCAACTCCTACAATGAGCAGTTCTTC. Amino acids: CASSRSGSNSYNEQFF.

This clone was detected only a few times. The rearrangement links TRBV5-1 to TRBJ2-3, with 9 bases that match TRBD1. Germline CDR1 and CDR2: SGHRS and YFSETQ. The CDR3 sequence is 15 residues long. Trimming took 4 bases from V and 4 from J; bases not matched to a gene: 7. This CDR3 is CASSQGQGGSDTQYF. The CDR3 DNA reads as TGCGCCAGCAGCCAGGGACAGGGAGGTTCAGATACGCAGTATTTT.

V and J are TRBV28 and TRBJ1-6; 8 bases agree with TRBD1. Trimming removed 3 bases from V and 7 bases from J; junction bases left unmatched: 2. CDR1 and CDR2 from the germline V gene are MDHEN and SYDVKM. The CDR3 extends over 14 amino acids. As DNA, the CDR3 is TGTGCCAGCAGTTTGGGGGACAGGAATTCACCCCTCCACTTT. It translates to CASSLGDRNSPLHF.

The chain uses TRBV5-1 and TRBJ1-3; D is undetermined. V was cut by 0 bases and J by 0 bases, with 7 bases left in between. Looked up from germline, CDR1 is SGHRS and CDR2 is YFSETQ. The CDR3 extends over 15 amino acids. CDR3 in amino acids: CASSLAFLSGNTIYF. CDR3 nucleotides: TGCGCCAGCAGCTTGGCGTTCCTCTCTGGAAACACCATATATTTT.

The J gene is TRBJ2-2, the V gene TRBV5-4; D may be TRBD2 (5 bases). The CDR3 is 15 amino acids. The ends were cut back, 0 bases at V and 4 bases at J, with 10 bases in the middle. The germline V gene has CDR1 SGHNT and CDR2 YYREEE (reference sequence). CDR3 loop: CASSLGPAGTGELFF. CDR3 bases: TGTGCCAGCAGCTTGGGGCCTGCGGGCACCGGGGAGCTGTTTTTT.

V and J are TRBV7-9 and TRBJ1-1; TRBD1 agrees at 7 bases. V lost 4 bases and J lost 4; bases outside the gene matches: 6. Germline V gene lookup returns CDR1 SEHNR and CDR2 FQNEAQ (reference sequence). The CDR3 consists of 14 residues. In DNA form, the CDR3 reads TGTGCCAGCAGCTGGAAGAGACAGGGCACTGAAGCTTTCTTT. This codes for CASSWKRQGTEAFF.

The chain carries TRBV4-1 and TRBJ2-7; D is perhaps TRBD1 (8 bases). The CDR3 covers 14 residues. V was cut by 3 bases and J by 4 bases, with 13 bases left in between. CDR1 and CDR2 (germline): MGHRA, YSYEKL. CDR3 nucleotide sequence: TGCGCCAGCAGCCAGACAGGGGAGGGTTACGAGCAGTACTTC. Translation gives CASSQTGEGYEQYF.

The chain links TRBV3-1 (or the pseudogene TRBV3-2) to TRBJ2-7; 8 nucleotides agree with TRBD2. Germline trimming cut 5 bases from V and 4 bases from J; bases unmatched to any gene: 13. This CDR3 contains 16 residues. The germline V gene has CDR1 LGHDT and CDR2 YNNKEL (reference sequence). The CDR3: CASSVRPGRAQYEQYF. The DNA for the CDR3 is TGTGCCAGCAGCGTAAGACCCGGGAGGGCCCAGTACGAGCAGTACTTC.

This chain uses TRBV5-4 with TRBJ2-7, with 9 bases identical to TRBD1. Unmatched junction bases numbered 8, after V lost 5 bases and J lost 2 bases. The CDR3 runs 15 residues. Germline V gene lookup returns CDR1 SGHNT and CDR2 YYREEE (reference sequence). The CDR3 is CASSPQGDRAYEQYF. The CDR3 nucleotides read TGTGCCAGCAGTCCGCAGGGGGACAGGGCCTACGAGCAGTACTTC.

V and J are TRBV9 and TRBJ2-7; TRBD2 agrees at 9 bases. In germline, CDR1 is SGDLS, CDR2 YYNGEE. This CDR3 spans 17 amino acids. V lost 4 bases to trimming and J lost 6 bases; unmatched junction nucleotides: 17. The CDR3 nucleotides read TGTGCCAGCAGCCCCCGCTTAGCGGGAGAGGGTTTGCTCGAGCAGTACTTC. Amino acid sequence: CASSPRLAGEGLLEQYF. Supplemented by reference TRBV9 and TRBJ2-7, the full variable domain reads DSGVTQTPKHLITATGQRVTLRCSPRSGDLSVYWYQQSLDQGLQFLIQYYNGEERAKGNILERFSAQQFPDLHSELNLSSLELGDSALYFCASSPRLAGEGLLEQYFGPGTRLTVT.